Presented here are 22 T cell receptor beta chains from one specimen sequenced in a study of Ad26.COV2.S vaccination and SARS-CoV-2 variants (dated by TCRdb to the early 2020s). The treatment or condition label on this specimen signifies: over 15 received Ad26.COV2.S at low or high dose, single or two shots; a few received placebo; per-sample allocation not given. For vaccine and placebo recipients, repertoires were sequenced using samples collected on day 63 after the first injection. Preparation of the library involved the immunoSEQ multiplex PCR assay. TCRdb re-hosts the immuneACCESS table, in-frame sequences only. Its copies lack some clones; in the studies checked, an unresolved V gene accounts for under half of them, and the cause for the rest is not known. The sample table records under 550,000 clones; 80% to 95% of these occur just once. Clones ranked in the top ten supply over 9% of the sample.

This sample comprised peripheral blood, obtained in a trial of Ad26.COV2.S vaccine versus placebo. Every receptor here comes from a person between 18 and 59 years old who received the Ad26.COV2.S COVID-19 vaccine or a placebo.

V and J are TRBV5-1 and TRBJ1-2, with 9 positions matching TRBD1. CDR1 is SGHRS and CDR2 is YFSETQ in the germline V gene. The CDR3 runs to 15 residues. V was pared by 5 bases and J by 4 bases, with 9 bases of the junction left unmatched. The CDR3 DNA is TGCGCCAGCAGGCTCCCGGGACAGGGTGCCTATGGCTACACCTTC. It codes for CASRLPGQGAYGYTF.

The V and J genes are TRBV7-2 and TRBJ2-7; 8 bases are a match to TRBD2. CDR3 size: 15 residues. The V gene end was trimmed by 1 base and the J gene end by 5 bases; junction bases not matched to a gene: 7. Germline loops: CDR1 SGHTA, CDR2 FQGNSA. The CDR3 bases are TGTGCCAGCAGCTTAGGTCCGGGAGGGGTCCACGAGCAGTACTTC. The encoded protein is CASSLGPGGVHEQYF.

The CDR3 protein is CASSPTSGRVLSDTQYF. For the CDR3, the DNA is TGTGCCAGCAGCCCCACTAGCGGGAGGGTTCTCTCAGATACGCAGTATTTT. The rearrangement uses TRBV7-2 and TRBJ2-3; 13 bases are a match to TRBD2. The V gene end was trimmed by 5 bases and the J gene end by 4 bases; junction bases not matched to a gene: 9. This CDR3 is 17 amino acids long. Germline V lookup: CDR1 SGHTA, CDR2 FQGNSA.

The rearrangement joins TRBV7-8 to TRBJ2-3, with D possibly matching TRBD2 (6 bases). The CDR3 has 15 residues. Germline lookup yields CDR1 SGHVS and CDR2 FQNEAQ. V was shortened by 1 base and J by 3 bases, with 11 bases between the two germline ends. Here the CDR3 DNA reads TGTGCCAGCAGCTTAGTCGGTAGCGGTACAGATACGCAGTATTTT. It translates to CASSLVGSGTDTQYF.

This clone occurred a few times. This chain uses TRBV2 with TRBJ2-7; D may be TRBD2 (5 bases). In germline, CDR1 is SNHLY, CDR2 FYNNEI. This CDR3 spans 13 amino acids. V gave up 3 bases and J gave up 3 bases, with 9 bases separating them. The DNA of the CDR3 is TGTGCCAGCAGTGATATGGCGGGCTACGAGCAGTACTTC. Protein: CASSDMAGYEQYF. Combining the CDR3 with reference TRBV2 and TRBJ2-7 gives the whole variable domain EPEVTQTPSHQVTQMGQEVILRCVPISNHLYFYWYRQILGQKVEFLVSFYNNEISEKSEIFDDQFSVERPDGSNFTLKIRSTKLEDSAMYFCASSDMAGYEQYFGPGTRLTVT.

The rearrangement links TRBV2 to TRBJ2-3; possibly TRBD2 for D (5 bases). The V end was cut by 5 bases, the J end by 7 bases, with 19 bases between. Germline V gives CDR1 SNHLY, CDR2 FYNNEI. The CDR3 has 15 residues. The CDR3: CASSREFLGSNTQYF. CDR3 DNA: TGTGCCAGCAGTCGGGAATTTCTAGGGTCAAATACGCAGTATTTT.

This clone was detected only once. As DNA, the CDR3 is TGCAGCGTTGAAGGAGTCAGGACTAGCGGGGGTGGCGTCTCCTACGAGCAGTACTTC. It specifies CSVEGVRTSGGGVSYEQYF. The V gene is TRBV29-1, the J gene TRBJ2-7, with 13 bases identical to TRBD2. J gave up 0 bases and V 1 base, and 12 bases lay outside the gene matches. The CDR3 runs to 19 residues. The germline V gene has CDR1 SQVTM and CDR2 ANQGSEA.

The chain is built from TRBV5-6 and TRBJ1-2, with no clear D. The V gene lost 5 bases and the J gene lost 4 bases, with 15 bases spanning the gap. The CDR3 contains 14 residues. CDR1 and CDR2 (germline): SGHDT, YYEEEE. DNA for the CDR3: TGTGCCAGCAGGTTGAGGGAAGGGAGCTATGGCTACACCTTC. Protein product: CASRLREGSYGYTF.

CDR3 DNA: TGTGCCAGTACTTCCCGGGAGTATGAAAAACTGTTTTTT. Translation gives CASTSREYEKLFF. The chain uses TRBV19 and TRBJ1-4; D call uncertain. Trimming cost V 7 bases and J 6 bases, with 12 bases left between them. CDR1 is LNHDA, CDR2 SQIVND, per germline (reference sequence). The CDR3 consists of 13 residues. Based on the CDR3 plus reference TRBV19 and TRBJ1-4, the full variable domain is DGGITQSPKYLFRKEGQNVTLSCEQNLNHDAMYWYRQDPGQGLRLIYYSQIVNDFQKGDIAEGYSVSREKKESFPLTVTSAQKNPTAFYLCASTSREYEKLFFGSGTQLSVL.

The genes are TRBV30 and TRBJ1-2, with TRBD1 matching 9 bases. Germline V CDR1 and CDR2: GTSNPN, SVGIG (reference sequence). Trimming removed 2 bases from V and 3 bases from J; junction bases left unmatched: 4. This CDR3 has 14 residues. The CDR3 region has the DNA TGTGCCTGGAGTACCGGGACAGGGTACTATGGCTACACCTTC. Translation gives CAWSTGTGYYGYTF.

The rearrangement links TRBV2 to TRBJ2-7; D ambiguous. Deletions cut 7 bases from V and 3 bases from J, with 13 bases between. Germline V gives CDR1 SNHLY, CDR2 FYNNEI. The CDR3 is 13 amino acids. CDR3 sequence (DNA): TGTGCCAGCACCCCCCGCCGAGACTACGAGCAGTACTTC. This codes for CASTPRRDYEQYF.

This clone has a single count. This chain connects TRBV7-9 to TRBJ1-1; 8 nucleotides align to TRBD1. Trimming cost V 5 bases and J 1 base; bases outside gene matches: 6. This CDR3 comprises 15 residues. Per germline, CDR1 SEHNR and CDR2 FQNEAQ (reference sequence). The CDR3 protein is CASSHRGIKNTEAFF. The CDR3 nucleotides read TGTGCCAGCAGCCACAGGGGGATAAAGAACACTGAAGCTTTCTTT.

The CDR3 bases are TGTGCCAGCAGTCCCAGCGGGAGAGGGGATTTCGGCACAGATACGCAGTATTTT. Protein sequence: CASSPSGRGDFGTDTQYF. The chain joins TRBV28 to TRBJ2-3, with 8 bases aligning to TRBD2. The V segment lost 5 bases and the J segment 1 base; nucleotides outside the gene matches: 14. The CDR3 has 18 residues. CDR1 is MDHEN and CDR2 is SYDVKM in the germline V gene.

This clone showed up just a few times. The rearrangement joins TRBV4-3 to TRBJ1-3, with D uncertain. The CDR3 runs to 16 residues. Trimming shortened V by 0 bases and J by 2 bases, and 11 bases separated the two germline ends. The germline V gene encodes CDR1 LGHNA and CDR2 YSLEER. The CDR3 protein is CASSQDYRGAGNTIYF. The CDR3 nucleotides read TGCGCCAGCAGCCAAGATTACCGAGGCGCTGGAAACACCATATATTTT.

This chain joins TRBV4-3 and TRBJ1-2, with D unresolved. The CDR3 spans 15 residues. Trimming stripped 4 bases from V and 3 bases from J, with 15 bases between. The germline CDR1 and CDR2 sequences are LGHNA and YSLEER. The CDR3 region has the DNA TGCGCCAGCAGCCCAAATAACCCCTTCGACTATGGCTACACCTTC. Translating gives CASSPNNPFDYGYTF.

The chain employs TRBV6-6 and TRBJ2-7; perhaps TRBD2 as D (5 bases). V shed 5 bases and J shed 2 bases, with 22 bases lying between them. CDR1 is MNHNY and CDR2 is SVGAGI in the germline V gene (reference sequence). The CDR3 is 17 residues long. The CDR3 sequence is CASSPSGSTYRTYEQYF. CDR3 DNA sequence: TGTGCCAGCAGTCCCTCGGGATCGACATACCGCACCTACGAGCAGTACTTC.

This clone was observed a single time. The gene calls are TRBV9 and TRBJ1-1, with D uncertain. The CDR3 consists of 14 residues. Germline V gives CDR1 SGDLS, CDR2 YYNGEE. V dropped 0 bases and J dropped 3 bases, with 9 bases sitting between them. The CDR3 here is CASSVVGEHTEAFF. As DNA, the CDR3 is TGTGCCAGCAGCGTAGTGGGAGAACACACTGAAGCTTTCTTT.

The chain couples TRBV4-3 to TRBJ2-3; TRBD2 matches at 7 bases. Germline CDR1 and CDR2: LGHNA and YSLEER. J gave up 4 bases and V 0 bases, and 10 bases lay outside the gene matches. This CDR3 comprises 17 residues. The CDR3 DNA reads TGCGCCAGCAGCCAAGACTTTGCGGGAGTTCGGGCAGATACGCAGTATTTT. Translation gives CASSQDFAGVRADTQYF.

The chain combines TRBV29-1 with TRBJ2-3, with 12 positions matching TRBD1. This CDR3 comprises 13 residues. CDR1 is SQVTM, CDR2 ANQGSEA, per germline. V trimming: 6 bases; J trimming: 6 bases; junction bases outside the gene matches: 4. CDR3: CSVGQGATDTQYF. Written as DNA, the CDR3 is TGCAGCGTGGGACAGGGGGCGACTGATACGCAGTATTTT.

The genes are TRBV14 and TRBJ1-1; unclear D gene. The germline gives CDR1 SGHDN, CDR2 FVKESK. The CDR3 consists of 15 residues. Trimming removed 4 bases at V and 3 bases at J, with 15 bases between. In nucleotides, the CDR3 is TGTGCCAGCAGCCGACTACTAGAGCGGGACACTGAAGCTTTCTTT. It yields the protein CASSRLLERDTEAFF.

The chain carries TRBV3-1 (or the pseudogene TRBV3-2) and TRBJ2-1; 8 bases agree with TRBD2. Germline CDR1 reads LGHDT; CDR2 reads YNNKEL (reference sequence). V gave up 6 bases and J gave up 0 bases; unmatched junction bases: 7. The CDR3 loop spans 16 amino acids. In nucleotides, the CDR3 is TGTGCCAGCAGTCGACGAAGCGGGAGCTCCTACAATGAGCAGTTCTTC. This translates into CASSRRSGSSYNEQFF.

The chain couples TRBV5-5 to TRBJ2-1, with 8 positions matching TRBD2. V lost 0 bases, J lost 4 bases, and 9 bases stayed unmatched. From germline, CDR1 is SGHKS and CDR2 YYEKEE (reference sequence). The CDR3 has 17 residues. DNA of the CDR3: TGTGCCAGCAGCTTGGGACAGAGCGGGAGACGATACAATGAGCAGTTCTTC. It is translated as CASSLGQSGRRYNEQFF.